Listed here are 20 T cell receptor beta chains from one sample, sequenced in a study of Graves' ophthalmopathy and Graves' hyperthyroidism. Beta-chain TCR CDR3 regions were amplified from RNA transcripts. Amplification began with first-round RT-PCR using HTBI primers, then second-round multiplex PCR was performed. Each CDR3 protein is one row after TCRdb ran MiXCR on the multiplex PCR reads. The sample has under 800,000 distinct CDR3 sequences, over 20% seen once. The sequenced sample consisted of peripheral blood. The source is a woman between 18 and 29 years old with stable Graves' hyperthyroidism. Some clones in this sample may be carry-over from other donors' samples.

V gene TRBV9 combines with J gene TRBJ1-1, with D tentatively TRBD1 (6 bases). The V end lost 4 bases, the J end lost 6 bases, and 13 bases lay between the germline ends. Looked up from germline, CDR1 is SGDLS and CDR2 is YYNGEE. The length of the CDR3 is 13 residues. As DNA, the CDR3 is TGTGCCAGCAGCATCACAGGGCAAGCTGAAGCTTTCTTT. Translation: CASSITGQAEAFF.

Of note for this clonotype: Since a much larger clone is just one base distant, this may be a read error. This CDR3 is missing its conserved last phenylalanine or tryptophan, likely due to a read error. The rearrangement uses TRBV6-5 and TRBJ1-1; no reliable D call. Germline values: CDR1 MNHEY, CDR2 SVGAGI. The CDR3 has 15 amino acids. V shed 0 bases and J shed 0 bases, with 8 bases lying between them. The CDR3 DNA is TGTGCCAGCAGTTACTCGAGTAATGTGAACACTGAAGCTTTCTAT. Amino acid sequence: CASSYSSNVNTEAFY.

The V and J genes are TRBV4-1 and TRBJ1-2; no definite D call. The CDR3 contains 14 residues. V was pared by 3 bases and J by 2 bases, with 10 bases between. From germline, CDR1 is MGHRA and CDR2 YSYEKL. The CDR3 reads CASSHLGRNYGYTF. In DNA, the CDR3 is TGCGCCAGCAGCCACCTAGGACGGAACTATGGCTACACCTTC.

Points on this clonotype: A much larger clone is a single base away; this may be a read error. The J gene is TRBJ1-2, the V gene TRBV11-2, with a possible D match to TRBD1 (5 bases). CDR1 is SGHAT, CDR2 FQNNGV, per germline. There are 13 residues in the CDR3. The DNA for the CDR3 is TGTACCAGCAACAGACAGTCTAACTATGGCTACACCTTC. It encodes CTSNRQSNYGYTF.

This clonotype has only a few counts. The chain employs TRBV13 and TRBJ1-6; D unresolved. The CDR3 length is 14 residues. Germline V gene lookup returns CDR1 PRHDT and CDR2 FYEKMQ (reference sequence). V lost 4 bases and J 2 bases, leaving 6 bases between the germline ends. The CDR3 DNA is TGTGCCAGCAGCTCATCGGCCTATAATTCACCCCTCCACTTT. It codes for CASSSSAYNSPLHF.

This clonotype was seen repeatedly, ten times or more. This chain links TRBV6-4 with TRBJ2-2; tentative D call: TRBD1 (5 bases). V gave up 0 bases and J gave up 4 bases, with 12 bases separating them. The CDR3 runs to 16 residues. From germline, CDR1 is MRHNA and CDR2 SNTAGT. The chain's CDR3 is CASSDSVTDATGELFF. Written as DNA, the CDR3 is TGTGCCAGCAGTGACTCGGTGACAGACGCCACCGGGGAGCTGTTTTTT.

This chain joins TRBV13 and TRBJ2-5; a possible D gene is TRBD1 (5 bases). CDR3 size: 16 residues. Germline CDR1 is PRHDT and CDR2 is FYEKMQ (reference sequence). V was shortened by 0 bases and J by 5 bases, with 16 bases between the two germline ends. This CDR3 is CASSLGPPGRKETQYF. CDR3 DNA: TGTGCCAGCAGCTTAGGCCCCCCAGGGCGGAAGGAGACCCAGTACTTC.

The J gene is TRBJ1-1, the V gene TRBV9; no definite D call. The CDR3 runs to 14 residues. From germline, CDR1 is SGDLS and CDR2 YYNGEE. V was pared by 0 bases and J by 4 bases, with 10 bases between. The CDR3 nucleotides are TGTGCCAGCAGCGTAGCCCCCTTAGGCACTGAAGCTTTCTTT. Protein: CASSVAPLGTEAFF.

This clonotype was counted ten times or more. The J gene is TRBJ1-6, the V gene TRBV6-1, with 11 bases matching TRBD1. Germline CDR1 reads MNHNS; CDR2 reads SASEGT. CDR3 length: 17 residues. V was clipped by 6 bases and J by 2 bases; unmatched bases: 6. CDR3 sequence (DNA): TGTGCCAGCAGCGGACAGGGGGCGCTGACCTATAATTCACCCCTCCACTTT. Translating it yields CASSGQGALTYNSPLHF.

This clonotype was counted at least ten times. The chain couples TRBV30 to TRBJ1-3, with TRBD1 identical over 7 bases. Germline CDR1 reads GTSNPN; CDR2 reads SVGIG (reference sequence). CDR3 size: 16 residues. Unmatched junction bases numbered 10, after V lost 5 bases and J lost 0 bases. CDR3 coding DNA: TGTGCCTGGGCCCACAGACAGGGACACTCTGGAAACACCATATATTTT. Protein: CAWAHRQGHSGNTIYF.

As for this clonotype: Given the absence of the conserved phenylalanine or tryptophan at the CDR3 end, a read error is likely. This chain links TRBV5-4 with TRBJ2-5; D is uncertain. The CDR3 is 12 amino acids. V was cut by 0 bases and J by 5 bases, with 5 bases left in between. Germline V gene lookup returns CDR1 SGHNT and CDR2 YYREEE (reference sequence). The CDR3 protein is CASSLDSETQYI. The CDR3 nucleotides are TGTGCCAGCAGCTTGGACAGCGAGACCCAGTACATC.

This clonotype was counted many times. The rearrangement joins TRBV9 to TRBJ1-2, with TRBD1 matching over 11 bases. The CDR3 is 15 amino acids. The germline V gene has CDR1 SGDLS and CDR2 YYNGEE. Germline trimming cut 2 bases from V and 8 bases from J; bases unmatched to any gene: 8. CDR3 nucleotides: TGTGCCAGCAGCGTCGGACAGGGGGCGAACCGGGGCTACACCTTC. Translating gives CASSVGQGANRGYTF.

This sequence joins TRBV6-4 and TRBJ1-2, with TRBD1 as a possible D gene (6 bases). Germline assignment: CDR1 MRHNA and CDR2 SNTAGT. CDR3 length: 14 residues. V was clipped by 9 bases and J by 2 bases, with 16 bases between them. CDR3 loop: CASSEAGTNYGYTF. The CDR3 DNA is TGTGCCAGTTCCGAGGCAGGGACAAACTATGGCTACACCTTC.

On this clonotype: With a much larger clone just one base away, this may be a read error. This rearrangement joins TRBV7-9 to TRBJ1-3, with D unresolved. Germline V lookup: CDR1 SEHNR, CDR2 FQNEAQ (reference sequence). CDR3 size: 15 residues. In DNA, the CDR3 is TGTGCCAGCATCTTAGTTGGGTTCTCTGGAAACACCATATATTTT. Translation: CASILVGFSGNTIYF.

This clonotype showed up just a few times. The genes are TRBV7-2 and TRBJ2-7; D gene unclear. With 2 bases removed from V and 6 bases from J, the gap between germline ends came to 14 bases. The CDR3 runs 14 residues. Looked up from germline, CDR1 is SGHTA and CDR2 is FQGNSA. CDR3 nucleotide sequence: TGTGCCAGCAGCTTAATTAGTACAGCACCCGAGCAGTACTTC. Protein sequence: CASSLISTAPEQYF.

The J gene is TRBJ2-5, the V gene TRBV7-8; TRBD2 matches at 8 bases. This CDR3 comprises 13 residues. V shed 7 bases, J shed 5 bases, and the junction held 6 bases outside the gene matches. Germline V lookup: CDR1 SGHVS, CDR2 FQNEAQ. The CDR3 region is CASNGRGSETQYF. DNA of the CDR3: TGTGCCAGCAACGGGAGGGGGTCGGAGACCCAGTACTTC.

This clonotype was detected many times. The V and J genes are TRBV19 and TRBJ1-5, with 7 bases that match TRBD1. Losses at the gene ends were 6 bases for V and 5 bases for J; bases not matched to a gene: 4. Germline loops: CDR1 LNHDA, CDR2 SQIVND (reference sequence). CDR3 length: 13 amino acids. CDR3 sequence: CASSDRDDQPQHF. DNA for the CDR3: TGTGCCAGTAGCGACAGGGACGATCAGCCCCAGCATTTT.

The rearrangement uses TRBV29-1 and TRBJ1-1; D is possibly TRBD1 (6 bases). Germline V gives CDR1 SQVTM, CDR2 ANQGSEA. This CDR3 region has 13 residues. V was pared by 4 bases and J by 1 base, with 10 bases between. CDR3 residues: CSVGTAANTEAFF. The CDR3 bases are TGCAGCGTTGGGACAGCCGCGAACACTGAAGCTTTCTTT.

This clonotype was detected many times. This chain uses TRBV13 with TRBJ2-7, with 8 bases that match TRBD1. Trimming removed 5 bases from V and 4 bases from J; junction bases left unmatched: 10. The CDR3 is made up of 15 amino acids. Germline V gives CDR1 PRHDT, CDR2 FYEKMQ (reference sequence). The DNA for the CDR3 is TGTGCCAGCAGCAATCCGGGACAGGCTGAGTACGAGCAGTACTTC. Translating gives CASSNPGQAEYEQYF.

There are a few counts of this clonotype. V usage is TRBV6-5 and J usage is TRBJ2-7; D gene unclear. Per germline, CDR1 MNHEY and CDR2 SVGAGI. V shed 4 bases and J shed 6 bases, with 16 bases lying between them. The CDR3 totals 14 residues. The CDR3 loop reads CASSSTWVSGEQYF. The CDR3 coding sequence is TGTGCCAGCAGTTCTACTTGGGTATCAGGCGAGCAGTACTTC.